Following are 30 T cell receptor beta chains from one sample sequenced in a study of vaccination and CD4 T cells after COVID-19. Treatment described: approximately 9-day PBMC culture with coronavirus spike peptide pools or control peptides (ViraFEST assay). No antigen has been identified for these receptors. Cultured CD4+ T-cell DNA underwent Oncomine TCR Beta short-read sequencing. TCRdb fed the PCR reads into MiXCR, producing one record per CDR3 protein. Among 13,000 to 15,000 distinct CDR3 sequences listed, about 76% were seen once. Sequencing was done on a sample of CD4+ T cells from blood, cultured in vitro. The receptors stem from a human donor who had recovered from COVID-19.

V is TRBV27 and J is TRBJ1-1, with D perhaps matching TRBD1 (5 bases). The length of the CDR3 is 16 residues. Deletions cut 5 bases from V and 6 bases from J, with 22 bases between. Germline loops: CDR1 MNHEY, CDR2 SMNVEV (reference sequence). The CDR3, as DNA: TGTGCCAGCAGTCGTGCGGGGCGTTCTGTAGGCTCTGAAGCTTTCTTT. Protein sequence: CASSRAGRSVGSEAFF.

This chain connects TRBV24-1 to TRBJ1-3; D not certain. The germline V and J ends were trimmed by 1 base and 8 bases, with 11 bases remaining between them. The germline V gene has CDR1 KGHDR and CDR2 SFDVKD. The CDR3 contains 14 residues. The CDR3 reads CATSDFLKADTIYF. The CDR3 nucleotides are TGTGCCACCAGTGATTTCCTGAAGGCGGACACCATATATTTT.

This clonotype was detected only a few times. The chain joins TRBV11-3 to TRBJ1-6; D unresolved. The CDR3 is made up of 13 amino acids. Germline lookup yields CDR1 SGHNT and CDR2 YENEEA. V was clipped by 1 base and J by 3 bases, with 1 base between them. The CDR3 DNA reads as TGTGCCAGCAGCTTAGGCTATAATTCACCCCTCCACTTT. Its protein product is CASSLGYNSPLHF.

V gene TRBV7-2 combines with J gene TRBJ2-7; D is undetermined. Trimming removed 4 bases from V and 2 bases from J, with 15 bases in between. The CDR3 loop spans 15 amino acids. The V gene's germline CDR1 is SGHTA and CDR2 FQGNSA. The DNA of the CDR3 is TGTGCCAGCAGCTCGGACCTTAAAGACCCCTACGAGCAGTACTTC. It encodes CASSSDLKDPYEQYF.

The chain links TRBV20-1 to TRBJ2-7, with 7 bases aligning to TRBD2. The CDR3 spans 14 residues. The V and J ends lost 0 bases and 4 bases, in that order; junction bases with no gene match: 6. The germline CDR1 and CDR2 sequences are DFQATT and SNEGSKA (reference sequence). For the CDR3, the DNA is TGCAGTGCTAGAGATATGGCTAGCGGTTACGAGCAGTACTTC. Amino acids: CSARDMASGYEQYF.

In its sample, this clonotype was seen once. V is TRBV12-3 or TRBV12-4 and J is TRBJ1-2, with D possibly TRBD1 on 6 matching bases. The CDR3 is made up of 13 amino acids. Trimming stripped 6 bases from V and 2 bases from J, with 10 bases between. The CDR3 sequence is CASSPDRNYGYTF. Here the CDR3 DNA reads TGTGCCAGCAGCCCTGACAGGAACTATGGCTACACCTTC.

This sequence joins TRBV28 and TRBJ1-1, with 7 bases that match TRBD1. The CDR3 consists of 12 residues. CDR1 and CDR2 from the germline V gene are MDHEN and SYDVKM. V gave up 5 bases and J gave up 8 bases; unmatched junction bases: 5. This chain's CDR3 is CASSLGQDEAFF. The DNA of the CDR3 is TGTGCCAGCAGTCTTGGACAGGACGAAGCTTTCTTT.

This rearrangement joins TRBV6-1 to TRBJ2-3, with D tentatively TRBD2 (5 bases). The V gene's germline CDR1 is MNHNS and CDR2 SASEGT. Trimming pared 6 bases from V and 0 bases from J, leaving 10 bases between. This CDR3 has 14 residues. CDR3 in amino acids: CASRGSFSTDTQYF. CDR3 in DNA: TGTGCCAGCAGGGGGAGTTTTAGCACAGATACGCAGTATTTT.

This chain joins TRBV20-1 and TRBJ2-5; 13 nucleotides line up with TRBD2. V gave up 6 bases and J gave up 5 bases; unmatched junction bases: 9. Germline-derived CDR1 and CDR2 are DFQATT and SNEGSKA (reference sequence). The CDR3 covers 15 residues. The CDR3 protein is CSADGTSGKGETQYF. CDR3 in DNA: TGCAGTGCCGACGGGACTAGCGGGAAGGGGGAGACCCAGTACTTC.

The chain combines TRBV20-1 with TRBJ2-5, with D perhaps matching TRBD2 (6 bases). Per germline, CDR1 DFQATT and CDR2 SNEGSKA (reference sequence). The CDR3 totals 14 residues. The V end lost 0 bases, the J end lost 5 bases, and 13 bases lay between the germline ends. In DNA form, the CDR3 reads TGCAGTGCTAGAGATCGTGGAGGGATGGAGACCCAGTACTTC. Its protein product is CSARDRGGMETQYF.

V gene TRBV20-1 combines with J gene TRBJ2-3; perhaps TRBD2 as D (5 bases). There are 15 residues in the CDR3. The germline V and J ends were trimmed by 7 bases and 9 bases, with 26 bases remaining between them. Germline CDR1 reads DFQATT; CDR2 reads SNEGSKA (reference sequence). CDR3 coding DNA: TGCAGTGTGATAAAATTAGCGCCCTTAAAAGGGACGCAGTATTTT. As protein: CSVIKLAPLKGTQYF.

This clonotype was seen more than once but under ten times. V and J are TRBV7-2 and TRBJ2-7, with 11 bases lining up with TRBD2. The CDR3 totals 15 residues. In germline, CDR1 is SGHTA, CDR2 FQGNSA. J was trimmed by 1 base and V by 5 bases; bases with no gene match: 4. The CDR3: CASSPRLAGSYEQYF. The CDR3 nucleotides read TGTGCCAGCAGCCCGAGACTAGCGGGATCCTACGAGCAGTACTTC.

The V gene is TRBV20-1, the J gene TRBJ1-4; 9 positions agree with TRBD1. V was clipped by 1 base and J by 7 bases; unmatched bases: 7. The CDR3 runs to 15 residues. CDR1 and CDR2 from the germline V gene are DFQATT and SNEGSKA (reference sequence). CDR3 DNA: TGCAGTGCTAGAGGGGGACAGGGAGGGGGTGAAAAACTGTTTTTT. Translating it yields CSARGGQGGGEKLFF.

The chain employs TRBV28 and TRBJ1-1; 10 nucleotides line up with TRBD1. V lost 5 bases to trimming and J lost 4 bases; unmatched junction nucleotides: 4. CDR1 and CDR2 (germline): MDHEN, SYDVKM. CDR3 length: 14 amino acids. The CDR3 coding sequence is TGTGCCAGCAGTAGACAGGGGGCGATCACTGAAGCTTTCTTT. Amino acids: CASSRQGAITEAFF.

The CDR3 region is CSASSEGYYGYTF. The CDR3 DNA follows: TGCAGTGCTAGTTCTGAAGGGTACTATGGCTACACCTTC. The chain is built from TRBV20-1 and TRBJ1-2; the D is unclear. V lost 3 bases to trimming and J lost 3 bases, with 11 bases between them. The germline V gene has CDR1 DFQATT and CDR2 SNEGSKA (reference sequence). The length of the CDR3 is 13 residues.

The chain combines TRBV7-9 with TRBJ1-1; weak D call: TRBD1 (5 bases). This CDR3 comprises 14 residues. Germline CDR1 is SEHNR and CDR2 is FQNEAQ (reference sequence). The V end lost 5 bases, the J end lost 1 base, and 11 bases lay between the germline ends. The CDR3 sequence: CASSGGATNTEAFF. Written as DNA, the CDR3 is TGTGCCAGCAGCGGTGGGGCGACGAACACTGAAGCTTTCTTT.

The table lists this clonotype with a count of one. The J gene is TRBJ1-1, the V gene TRBV27; weak D call: TRBD1 (5 bases). The CDR3 loop spans 22 amino acids. Deletions cut 5 bases from V and 1 base from J, with 35 bases between. Germline CDR1 and CDR2: MNHEY and SMNVEV (reference sequence). CDR3 nucleotides: TGTGCCAGCAGTCCAAACCCCTACCTAGGAGGACACCGGACACCCGCGAACACTGAAGCTTTCTTT. This codes for CASSPNPYLGGHRTPANTEAFF.

V gene TRBV6-5 combines with J gene TRBJ1-1; 7 bases agree with TRBD1. CDR1 is MNHEY and CDR2 is SVGAGI in the germline V gene. V shed 4 bases, J shed 6 bases, and the junction held 5 bases outside the gene matches. The CDR3 is made up of 13 amino acids. CDR3 region: CASSFEGGSEAFF. The CDR3 DNA reads TGTGCCAGCAGTTTCGAAGGGGGCTCTGAAGCTTTCTTT.

V is TRBV10-3 and J is TRBJ2-7; D ambiguous. This CDR3 spans 13 amino acids. Germline lookup yields CDR1 ENHRY and CDR2 SYGVKD. Trimming removed 4 bases at V and 5 bases at J, with 12 bases between. The CDR3 DNA follows: TGTGCCATCAGTGTCTCGGGTATGGACGAGCAGTACTTC. Translating gives CAISVSGMDEQYF.

This chain uses TRBV12-3 or TRBV12-4 with TRBJ2-1, with TRBD2 matching over 7 bases. The CDR3 spans 15 residues. The V segment lost 6 bases and the J segment 9 bases; nucleotides outside the gene matches: 14. CDR3 loop: CASREGTTSAGEQFF. CDR3 nucleotides: TGTGCCAGCAGGGAGGGAACTACTAGCGCTGGTGAGCAGTTCTTC.

Only a few counts were recorded for this clonotype. This chain joins TRBV20-1 and TRBJ1-2; D uncertain. The CDR3 covers 16 residues. Deletions cut 3 bases from V and 3 bases from J, with 20 bases between. Looked up from germline, CDR1 is DFQATT and CDR2 is SNEGSKA (reference sequence). The CDR3 coding sequence is TGCAGTGCTAGGGAGCTCACAACGGGCGGCTACTATGGCTACACCTTC. It yields the protein CSARELTTGGYYGYTF.

A few counts support this clonotype. The V and J genes are TRBV24-1 and TRBJ2-3, with TRBD2 matching over 7 bases. This CDR3 has 16 amino acids. V lost 7 bases to trimming and J lost 0 bases; unmatched junction nucleotides: 9. The germline gives CDR1 KGHDR, CDR2 SFDVKD. In nucleotides, the CDR3 is TGTGCCACCAGCTCCCCCTCGGGGGGAAGCACAGATACGCAGTATTTT. Protein product: CATSSPSGGSTDTQYF.

The chain couples TRBV7-6 to TRBJ1-5, with D tentatively TRBD1 (5 bases). Germline V gives CDR1 SGHVS, CDR2 FNYEAQ. V lost 0 bases and J 7 bases, leaving 10 bases between the germline ends. The CDR3 runs 14 residues. CDR3 loop: CASSLAGDRQPQHF. The CDR3 DNA is TGTGCCAGCAGCTTAGCAGGGGATCGGCAGCCCCAGCATTTT.

The chain carries TRBV7-9 and TRBJ2-3, with D hard to call. CDR3 size: 12 residues. Germline-derived CDR1 and CDR2 are SEHNR and FQNEAQ (reference sequence). Trimming shortened V by 6 bases and J by 6 bases, and 10 bases separated the two germline ends. CDR3 nucleotides: TGTGCCAGCAGGCCGACGGCGGATACGCAGTATTTT. Protein sequence: CASRPTADTQYF.

The chain links TRBV20-1 to TRBJ1-1; D remains ambiguous. Germline CDR1 reads DFQATT; CDR2 reads SNEGSKA (reference sequence). The CDR3 consists of 14 residues. Trimming pared 5 bases from V and 6 bases from J, leaving 19 bases between. CDR3 in amino acids: CSAGRAAGFAEAFF. The CDR3 DNA reads as TGCAGTGCTGGGAGGGCCGCCGGGTTTGCTGAAGCTTTCTTT.

This chain connects TRBV20-1 to TRBJ2-1; no clear D. CDR1 and CDR2 (germline): DFQATT, SNEGSKA (reference sequence). The CDR3 runs to 10 residues. Trimming removed 7 bases at V and 7 bases at J, with 8 bases between. CDR3 DNA: TGCAGTGGGCTGGGGAATGAGCAGTTCTTC. Its translation is CSGLGNEQFF.

The chain couples TRBV6-5 to TRBJ1-1; D unresolved. Trimming cost V 3 bases and J 3 bases, with 8 bases left between them. The germline V gene has CDR1 MNHEY and CDR2 SVGAGI. The CDR3 has 13 amino acids. The CDR3 nucleotides are TGTGCCAGCAGTTATTACGCGGACACTGAAGCTTTCTTT. Amino acids: CASSYYADTEAFF.

This chain connects TRBV24-1 to TRBJ2-5; TRBD1 might be the D (6 bases). Germline V gene data show CDR1 as KGHDR and CDR2 as SFDVKD. The CDR3 is 13 amino acids. Deletions cut 5 bases from V and 1 base from J, with 7 bases between. CDR3 sequence reads: CATSGTVQETQYF. The CDR3 nucleotides read TGTGCCACCAGTGGGACAGTCCAAGAGACCCAGTACTTC.

V is TRBV7-2 and J is TRBJ1-2; TRBD1 matches 7 bases. Per the germline V gene, CDR1 is SGHTA and CDR2 is FQGNSA. The CDR3 spans 13 residues. The junction had 8 bases not matched to a gene; V was cut back by 5 bases and J by 8 bases. CDR3 nucleotides: TGTGCCAGCAGCCCCGAGGGGGCGCGGGGCTACACCTTC. Amino acid sequence: CASSPEGARGYTF.

This chain's CDR3 is CASSLGALGYTF. The CDR3 nucleotides are TGTGCCAGCAGTTTAGGGGCGCTGGGCTACACCTTC. The chain couples TRBV28 to TRBJ1-2; D possibly corresponds to TRBD1 (5 bases). Germline V lookup: CDR1 MDHEN, CDR2 SYDVKM. V gave up 2 bases and J gave up 8 bases, with 9 bases separating them. This CDR3 has 12 residues.